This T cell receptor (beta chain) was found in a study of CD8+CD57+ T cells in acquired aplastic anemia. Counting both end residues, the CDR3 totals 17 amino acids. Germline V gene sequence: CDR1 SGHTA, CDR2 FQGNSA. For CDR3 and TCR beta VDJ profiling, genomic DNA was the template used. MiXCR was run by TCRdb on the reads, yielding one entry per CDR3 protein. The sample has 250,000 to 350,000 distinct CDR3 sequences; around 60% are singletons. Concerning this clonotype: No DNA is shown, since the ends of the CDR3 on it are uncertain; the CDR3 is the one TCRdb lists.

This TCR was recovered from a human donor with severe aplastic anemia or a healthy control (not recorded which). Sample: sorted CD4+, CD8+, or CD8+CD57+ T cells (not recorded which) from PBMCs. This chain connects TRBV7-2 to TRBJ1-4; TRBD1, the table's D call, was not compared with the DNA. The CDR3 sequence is CASSLEAVGAGIEKPFF.